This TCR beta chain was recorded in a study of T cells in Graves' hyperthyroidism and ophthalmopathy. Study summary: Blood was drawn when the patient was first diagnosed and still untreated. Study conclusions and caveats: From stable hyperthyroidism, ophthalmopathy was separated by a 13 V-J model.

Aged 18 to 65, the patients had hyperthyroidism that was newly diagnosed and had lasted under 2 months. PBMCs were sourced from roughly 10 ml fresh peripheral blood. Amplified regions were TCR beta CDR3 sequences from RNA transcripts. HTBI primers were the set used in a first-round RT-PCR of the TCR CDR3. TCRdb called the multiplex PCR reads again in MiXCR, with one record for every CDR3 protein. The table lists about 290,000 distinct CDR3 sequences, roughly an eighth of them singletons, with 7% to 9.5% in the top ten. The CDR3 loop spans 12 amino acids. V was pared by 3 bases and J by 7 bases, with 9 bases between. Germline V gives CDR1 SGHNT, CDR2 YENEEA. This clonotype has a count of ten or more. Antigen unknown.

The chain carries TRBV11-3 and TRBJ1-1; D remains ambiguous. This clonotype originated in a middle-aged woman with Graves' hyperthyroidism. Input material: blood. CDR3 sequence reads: CASSFLADEAFF. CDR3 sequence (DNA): TGTGCCAGCAGCTTCTTGGCAGATGAAGCTTTCTTT.